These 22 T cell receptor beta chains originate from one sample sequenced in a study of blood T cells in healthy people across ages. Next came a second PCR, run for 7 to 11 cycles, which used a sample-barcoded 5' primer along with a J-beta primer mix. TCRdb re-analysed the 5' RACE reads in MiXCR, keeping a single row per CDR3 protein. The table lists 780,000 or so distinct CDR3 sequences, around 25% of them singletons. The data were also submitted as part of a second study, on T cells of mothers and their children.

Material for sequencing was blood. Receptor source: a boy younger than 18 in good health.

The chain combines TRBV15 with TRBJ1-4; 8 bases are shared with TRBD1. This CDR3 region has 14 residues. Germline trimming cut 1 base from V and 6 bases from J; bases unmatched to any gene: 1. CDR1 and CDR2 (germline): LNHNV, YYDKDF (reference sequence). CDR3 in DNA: TGTGCCACCAGCAGAGCGACAGGGGATGAAAAACTGTTTTTT. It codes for CATSRATGDEKLFF.

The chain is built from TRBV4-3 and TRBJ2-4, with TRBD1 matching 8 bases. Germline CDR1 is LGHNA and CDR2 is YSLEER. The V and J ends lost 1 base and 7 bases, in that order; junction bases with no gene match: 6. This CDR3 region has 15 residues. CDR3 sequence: CASSQAQGGPNIQYF. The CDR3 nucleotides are TGCGCCAGCAGCCAAGCACAGGGGGGACCCAACATTCAGTACTTC.

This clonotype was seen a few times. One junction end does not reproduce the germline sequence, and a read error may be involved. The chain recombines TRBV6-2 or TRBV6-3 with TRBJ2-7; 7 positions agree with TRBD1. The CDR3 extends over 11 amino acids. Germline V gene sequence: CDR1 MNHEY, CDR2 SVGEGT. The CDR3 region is CASGYRDSPNF. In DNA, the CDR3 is TGTGCCAGCGGATACCGGGACAGCCCTAACTTC.

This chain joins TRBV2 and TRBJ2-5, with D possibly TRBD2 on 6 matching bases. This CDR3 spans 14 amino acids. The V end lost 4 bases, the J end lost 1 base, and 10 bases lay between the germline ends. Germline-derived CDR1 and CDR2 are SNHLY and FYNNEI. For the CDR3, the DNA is TGTGCCAGCAGTGGGGCGGGGACCCAAGAGACCCAGTACTTC. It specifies CASSGAGTQETQYF.

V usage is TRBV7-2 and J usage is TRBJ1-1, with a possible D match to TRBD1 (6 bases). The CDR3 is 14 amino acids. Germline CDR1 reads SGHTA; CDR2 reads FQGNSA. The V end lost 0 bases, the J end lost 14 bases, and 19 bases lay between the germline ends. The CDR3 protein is CASSLAGVQGTFFF. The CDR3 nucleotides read TGTGCCAGCAGCTTAGCTGGCGTCCAGGGGACCTTCTTCTTT.

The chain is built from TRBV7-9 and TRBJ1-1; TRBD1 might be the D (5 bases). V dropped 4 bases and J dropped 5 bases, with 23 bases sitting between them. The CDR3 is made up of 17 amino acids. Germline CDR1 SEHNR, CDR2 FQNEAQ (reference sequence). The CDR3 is CASSSQVGELGKTEAFF. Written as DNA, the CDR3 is TGTGCCAGCAGCTCTCAGGTGGGGGAGTTGGGGAAGACTGAAGCTTTCTTT.

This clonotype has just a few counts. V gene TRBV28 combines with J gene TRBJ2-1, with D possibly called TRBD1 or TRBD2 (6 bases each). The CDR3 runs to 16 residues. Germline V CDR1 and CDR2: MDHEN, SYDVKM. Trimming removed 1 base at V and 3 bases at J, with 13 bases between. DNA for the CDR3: TGTGCCAGCAGTTTATCGGGGGCGGGGAGCTACAATGAGCAGTTCTTC. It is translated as CASSLSGAGSYNEQFF.

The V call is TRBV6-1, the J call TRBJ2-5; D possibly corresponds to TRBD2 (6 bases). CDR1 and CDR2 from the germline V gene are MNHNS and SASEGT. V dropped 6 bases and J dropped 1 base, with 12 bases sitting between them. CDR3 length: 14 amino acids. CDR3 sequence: CASRFSGSQETQYF. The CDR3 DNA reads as TGTGCCAGCAGGTTTTCCGGGAGCCAAGAGACCCAGTACTTC.

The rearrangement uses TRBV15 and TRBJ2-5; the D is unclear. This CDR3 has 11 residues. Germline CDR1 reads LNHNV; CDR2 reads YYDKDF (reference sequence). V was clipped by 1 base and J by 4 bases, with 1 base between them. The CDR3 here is CATSRVETQYF. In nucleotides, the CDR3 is TGTGCCACCAGCAGAGTAGAGACCCAGTACTTC.

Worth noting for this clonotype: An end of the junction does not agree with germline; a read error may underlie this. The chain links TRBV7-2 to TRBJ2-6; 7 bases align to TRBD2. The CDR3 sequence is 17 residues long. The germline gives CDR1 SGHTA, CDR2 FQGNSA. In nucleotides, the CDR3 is TGTGCCAGCAGCGGTAGCGGGTGGCTCTCTGGGGCCAACGTCCCGACTTTC. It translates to CASSGSGWLSGANVPTF.

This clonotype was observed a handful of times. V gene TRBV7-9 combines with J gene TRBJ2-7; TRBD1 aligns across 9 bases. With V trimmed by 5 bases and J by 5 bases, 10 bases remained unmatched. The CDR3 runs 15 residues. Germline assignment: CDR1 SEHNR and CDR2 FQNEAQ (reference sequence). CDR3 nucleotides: TGTGCCAGCAGCCACGCCGGGACAGGGCTGAACGAGCAGTACTTC. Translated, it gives CASSHAGTGLNEQYF.

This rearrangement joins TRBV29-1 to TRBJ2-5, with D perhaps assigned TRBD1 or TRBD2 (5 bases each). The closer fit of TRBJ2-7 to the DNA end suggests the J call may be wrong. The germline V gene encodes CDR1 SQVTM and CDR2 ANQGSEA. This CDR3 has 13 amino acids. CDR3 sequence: CSGTGTDSYEQYF. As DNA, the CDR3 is TGCAGCGGTACCGGGACGGACTCCTACGAGCAGTACTTC.

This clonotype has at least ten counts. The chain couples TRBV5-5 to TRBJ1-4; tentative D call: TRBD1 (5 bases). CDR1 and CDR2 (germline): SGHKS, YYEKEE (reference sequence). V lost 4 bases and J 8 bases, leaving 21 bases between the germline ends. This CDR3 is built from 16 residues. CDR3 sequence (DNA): TGTGCCAGCAGCCTACACAGGAAAGGGGCTGGCGAAAAACTGTTTTTT. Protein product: CASSLHRKGAGEKLFF.

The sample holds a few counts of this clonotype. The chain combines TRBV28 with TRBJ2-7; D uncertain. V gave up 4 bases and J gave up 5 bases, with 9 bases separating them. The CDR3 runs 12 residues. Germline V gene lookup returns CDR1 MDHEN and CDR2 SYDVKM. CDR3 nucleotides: TGTGCCAGCAGTTCCCTTCTCAACGAGCAGTACTTC. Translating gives CASSSLLNEQYF.

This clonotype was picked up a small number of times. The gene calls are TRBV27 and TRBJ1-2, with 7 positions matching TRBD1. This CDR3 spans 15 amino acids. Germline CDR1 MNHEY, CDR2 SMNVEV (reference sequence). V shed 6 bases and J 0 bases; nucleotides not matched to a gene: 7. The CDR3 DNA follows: TGTGCCAGCAGACCGACAGGGCTAGCTAACTATGGCTACACCTTC. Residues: CASRPTGLANYGYTF.

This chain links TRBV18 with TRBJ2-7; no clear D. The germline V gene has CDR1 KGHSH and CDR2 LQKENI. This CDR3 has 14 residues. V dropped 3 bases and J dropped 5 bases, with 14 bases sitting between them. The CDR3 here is CASSPDSAVNEQYF. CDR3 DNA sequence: TGTGCCAGCTCACCCGACTCTGCGGTAAACGAGCAGTACTTC.

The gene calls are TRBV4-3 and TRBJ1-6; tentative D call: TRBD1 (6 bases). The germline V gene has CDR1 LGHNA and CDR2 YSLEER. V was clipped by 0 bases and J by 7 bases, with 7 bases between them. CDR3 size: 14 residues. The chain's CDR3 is CASSQDRGNSPLHF. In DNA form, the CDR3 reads TGCGCCAGCAGCCAAGACAGGGGAAATTCACCCCTCCACTTT.

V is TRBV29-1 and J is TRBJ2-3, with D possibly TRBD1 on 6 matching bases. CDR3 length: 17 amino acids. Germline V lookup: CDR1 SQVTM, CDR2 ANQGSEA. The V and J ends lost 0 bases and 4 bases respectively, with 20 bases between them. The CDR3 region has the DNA TGCAGCGTTGAAGATGGTGGGACACCCAAAGTAGCAGATACGCAGTATTTT. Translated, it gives CSVEDGGTPKVADTQYF.

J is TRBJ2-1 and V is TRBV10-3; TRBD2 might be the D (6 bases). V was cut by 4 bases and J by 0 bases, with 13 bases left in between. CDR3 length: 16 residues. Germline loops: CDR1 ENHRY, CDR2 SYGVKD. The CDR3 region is CAISGTGGSSYNEQFF. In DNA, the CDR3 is TGTGCCATCAGTGGGACCGGAGGGAGCTCCTACAATGAGCAGTTCTTC.

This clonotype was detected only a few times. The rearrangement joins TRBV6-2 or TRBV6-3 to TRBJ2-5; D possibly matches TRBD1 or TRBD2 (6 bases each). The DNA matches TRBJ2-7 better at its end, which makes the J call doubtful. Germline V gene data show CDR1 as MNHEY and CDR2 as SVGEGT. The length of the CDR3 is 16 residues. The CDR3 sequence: CASSGRGLYPTYEQYF. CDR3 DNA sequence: TGTGCCAGCAGTGGACGGGGGCTATATCCGACCTACGAGCAGTACTTC.

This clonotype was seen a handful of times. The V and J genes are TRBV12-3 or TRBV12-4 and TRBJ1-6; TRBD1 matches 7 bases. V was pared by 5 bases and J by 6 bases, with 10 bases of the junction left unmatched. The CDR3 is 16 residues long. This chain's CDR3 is CASSPNGQVPNSPLHF. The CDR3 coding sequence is TGTGCCAGCAGTCCCAACGGACAGGTTCCTAATTCACCCCTCCACTTT.

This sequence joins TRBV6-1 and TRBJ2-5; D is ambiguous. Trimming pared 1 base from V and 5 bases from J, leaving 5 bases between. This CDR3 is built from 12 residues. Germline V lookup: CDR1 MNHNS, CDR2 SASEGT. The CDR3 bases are TGTGCCAGCAGTGAAGTGCGGGAGACCCAGTACTTC. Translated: CASSEVRETQYF.